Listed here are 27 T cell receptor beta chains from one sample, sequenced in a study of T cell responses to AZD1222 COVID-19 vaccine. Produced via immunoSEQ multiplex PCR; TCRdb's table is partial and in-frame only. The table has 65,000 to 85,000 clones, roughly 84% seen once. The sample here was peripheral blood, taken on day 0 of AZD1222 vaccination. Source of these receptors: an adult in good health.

The CDR3 region has the DNA TGTGCCAGCACCCCGACCTCCCCTAATGAAAAACTGTTTTTT. It specifies CASTPTSPNEKLFF. The chain joins TRBV28 to TRBJ1-4; unclear D gene. The V and J ends lost 7 bases and 3 bases respectively, with 12 bases between them. Looked up from germline, CDR1 is MDHEN and CDR2 is SYDVKM. The CDR3 has 14 amino acids.

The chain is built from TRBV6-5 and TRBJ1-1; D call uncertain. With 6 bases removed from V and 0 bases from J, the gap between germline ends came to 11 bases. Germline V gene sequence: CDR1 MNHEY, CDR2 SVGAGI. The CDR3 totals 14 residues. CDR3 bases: TGTGCCAGCAGGCCTCGGGGAATGAACACTGAAGCTTTCTTT. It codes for CASRPRGMNTEAFF.

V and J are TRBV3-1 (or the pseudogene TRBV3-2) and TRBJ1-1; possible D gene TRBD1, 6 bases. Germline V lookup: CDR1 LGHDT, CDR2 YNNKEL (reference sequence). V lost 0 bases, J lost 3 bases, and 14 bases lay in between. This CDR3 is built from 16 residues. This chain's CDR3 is CASSQDRTPGDTEAFF. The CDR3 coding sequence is TGTGCCAGCAGCCAAGATCGGACCCCAGGGGACACTGAAGCTTTCTTT.

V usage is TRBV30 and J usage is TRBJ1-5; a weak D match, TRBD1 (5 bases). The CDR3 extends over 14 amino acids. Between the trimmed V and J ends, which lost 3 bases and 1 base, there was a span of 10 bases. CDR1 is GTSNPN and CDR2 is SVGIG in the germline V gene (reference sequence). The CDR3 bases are TGTGCCTGGAGCCGGCAGGGCAGCAATCAGCCCCAGCATTTT. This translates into CAWSRQGSNQPQHF.

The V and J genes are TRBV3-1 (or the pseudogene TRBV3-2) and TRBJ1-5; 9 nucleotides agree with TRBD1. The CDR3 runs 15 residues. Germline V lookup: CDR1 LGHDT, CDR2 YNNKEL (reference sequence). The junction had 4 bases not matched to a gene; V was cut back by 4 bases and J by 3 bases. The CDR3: CASSPRTGANQPQHF. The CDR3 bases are TGTGCCAGCAGCCCCCGGACAGGGGCCAATCAGCCCCAGCATTTT.

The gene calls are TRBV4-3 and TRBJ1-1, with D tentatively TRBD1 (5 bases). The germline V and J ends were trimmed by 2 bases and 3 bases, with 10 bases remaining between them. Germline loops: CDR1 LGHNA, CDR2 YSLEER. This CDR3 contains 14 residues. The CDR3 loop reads CASSQRDADTEAFF. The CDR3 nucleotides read TGCGCCAGCAGCCAACGGGACGCAGACACTGAAGCTTTCTTT.

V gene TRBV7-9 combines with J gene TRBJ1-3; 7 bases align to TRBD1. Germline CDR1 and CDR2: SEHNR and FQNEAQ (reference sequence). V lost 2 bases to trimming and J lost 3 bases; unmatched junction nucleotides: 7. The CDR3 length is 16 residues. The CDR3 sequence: CASSLRRGGSGNTIYF. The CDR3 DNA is TGTGCCAGCAGCTTACGGCGAGGGGGCAGTGGAAACACCATATATTTT.

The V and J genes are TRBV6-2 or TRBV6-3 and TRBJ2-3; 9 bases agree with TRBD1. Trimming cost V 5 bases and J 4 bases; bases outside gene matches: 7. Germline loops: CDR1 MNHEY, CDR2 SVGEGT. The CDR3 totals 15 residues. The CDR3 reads CASSLDRGWADTQYF. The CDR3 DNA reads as TGTGCCAGCAGTCTCGACAGGGGGTGGGCAGATACGCAGTATTTT.

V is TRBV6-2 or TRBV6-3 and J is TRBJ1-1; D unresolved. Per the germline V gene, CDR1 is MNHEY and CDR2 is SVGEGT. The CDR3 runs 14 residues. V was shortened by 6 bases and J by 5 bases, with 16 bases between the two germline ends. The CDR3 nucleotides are TGTGCCAGCAGCCGTAGTGTCCCGGTAACTGAAGCTTTCTTT. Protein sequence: CASSRSVPVTEAFF.

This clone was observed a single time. CDR3 nucleotide sequence: TGTGCCAGCAGCTTATCTGGGGAGAGAAATGGCTACACCTTC. It specifies CASSLSGERNGYTF. The J gene is TRBJ1-2, the V gene TRBV7-2; D is ambiguous. Trimming removed 2 bases at V and 6 bases at J, with 13 bases between. The CDR3 totals 14 residues. From germline, CDR1 is SGHTA and CDR2 FQGNSA.

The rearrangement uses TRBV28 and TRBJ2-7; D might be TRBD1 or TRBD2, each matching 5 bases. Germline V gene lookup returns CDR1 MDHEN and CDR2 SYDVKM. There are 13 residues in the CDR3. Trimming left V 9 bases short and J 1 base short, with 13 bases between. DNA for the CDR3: TGTGCCAGTAGACGGGACGGTTCCTACGAGCAGTACTTC. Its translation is CASRRDGSYEQYF.

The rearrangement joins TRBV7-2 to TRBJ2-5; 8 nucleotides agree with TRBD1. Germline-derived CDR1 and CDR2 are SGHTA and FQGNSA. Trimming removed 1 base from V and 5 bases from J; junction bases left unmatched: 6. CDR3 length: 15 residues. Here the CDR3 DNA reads TGTGCCAGCAGCTTAGGCAGGGGGCGGACGGAGACCCAGTACTTC. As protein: CASSLGRGRTETQYF.

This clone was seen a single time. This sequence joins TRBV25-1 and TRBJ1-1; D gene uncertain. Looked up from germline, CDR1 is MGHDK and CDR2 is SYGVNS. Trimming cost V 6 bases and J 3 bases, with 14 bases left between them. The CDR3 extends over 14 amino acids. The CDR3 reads CASRGSWVDTEAFF. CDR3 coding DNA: TGTGCCAGCAGGGGCTCTTGGGTTGACACTGAAGCTTTCTTT.

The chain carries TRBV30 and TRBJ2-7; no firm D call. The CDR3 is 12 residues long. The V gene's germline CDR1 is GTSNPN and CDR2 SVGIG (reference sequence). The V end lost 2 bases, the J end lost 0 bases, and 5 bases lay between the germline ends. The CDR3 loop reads CAWSRDSYEQYF. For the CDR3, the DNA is TGTGCCTGGAGTAGGGACTCCTACGAGCAGTACTTC.

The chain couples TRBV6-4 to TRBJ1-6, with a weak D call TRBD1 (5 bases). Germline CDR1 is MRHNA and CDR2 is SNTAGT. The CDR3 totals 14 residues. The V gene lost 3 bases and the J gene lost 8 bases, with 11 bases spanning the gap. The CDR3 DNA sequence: TGTGCCAGCAGTGAGGGGGTGGCCTATTCACCCCTCCACTTT. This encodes CASSEGVAYSPLHF.

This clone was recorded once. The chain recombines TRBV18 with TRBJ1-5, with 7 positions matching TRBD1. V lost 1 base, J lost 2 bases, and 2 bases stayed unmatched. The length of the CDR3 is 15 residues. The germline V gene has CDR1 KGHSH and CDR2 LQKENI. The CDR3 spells CASSPQGAGNQPQHF. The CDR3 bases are TGTGCCAGCTCACCACAGGGGGCTGGCAATCAGCCCCAGCATTTT.

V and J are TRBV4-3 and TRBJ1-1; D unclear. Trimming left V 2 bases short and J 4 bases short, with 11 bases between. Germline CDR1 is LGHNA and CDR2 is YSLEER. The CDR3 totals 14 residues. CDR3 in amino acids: CASSQMPGATEAFF. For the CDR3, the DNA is TGCGCCAGCAGCCAAATGCCGGGAGCCACTGAAGCTTTCTTT.

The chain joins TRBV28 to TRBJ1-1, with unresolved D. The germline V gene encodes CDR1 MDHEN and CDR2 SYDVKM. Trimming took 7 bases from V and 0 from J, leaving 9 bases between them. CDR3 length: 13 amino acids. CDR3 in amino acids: CASISQMNTEAFF. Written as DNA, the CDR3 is TGTGCCAGCATATCACAGATGAACACTGAAGCTTTCTTT.

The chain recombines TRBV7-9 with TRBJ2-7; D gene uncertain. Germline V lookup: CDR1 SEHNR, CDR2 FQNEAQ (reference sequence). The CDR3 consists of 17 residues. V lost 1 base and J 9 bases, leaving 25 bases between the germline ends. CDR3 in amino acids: CASSLDSIGLAIRGQYF. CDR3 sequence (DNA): TGTGCCAGCAGCTTAGATTCGATAGGCTTGGCCATCCGTGGGCAGTACTTC. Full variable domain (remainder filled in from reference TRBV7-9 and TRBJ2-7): DTGVSQNPRHKITKRGQNVTFRCDPISEHNRLYWYRQTLGQGPEFLTYFQNEAQLEKSRLLSDRFSAERPKGSFSTLEIQRTEQGDSAMYLCASSLDSIGLAIRGQYFGPGTRLTVT.

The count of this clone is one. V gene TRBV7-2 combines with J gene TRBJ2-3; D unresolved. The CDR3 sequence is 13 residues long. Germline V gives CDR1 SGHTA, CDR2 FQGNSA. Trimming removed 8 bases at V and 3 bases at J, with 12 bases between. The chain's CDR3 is CASLLLGTDTQYF. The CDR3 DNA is TGTGCCAGCCTACTACTCGGGACAGATACGCAGTATTTT. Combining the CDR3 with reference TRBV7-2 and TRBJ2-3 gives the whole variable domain GAGVSQSPSNKVTEKGKDVELRCDPISGHTALYWYRQSLGQGLEFLIYFQGNSAPDKSGLPSDRFSAERTGGSVSTLTIQRTQQEDSAVYLCASLLLGTDTQYFGPGTRLTVL.

In nucleotides, the CDR3 is TGTGCCAGCAGTCAAGGGGGCGGCTATGGCTACACCTTC. It yields the protein CASSQGGGYGYTF. The V call is TRBV7-9, the J call TRBJ1-2; TRBD1 aligns across 7 bases. Trimming at V came to 6 bases and at J to 4 bases, leaving 5 bases not matched to a gene. This CDR3 is built from 13 residues. Looked up from germline, CDR1 is SEHNR and CDR2 is FQNEAQ (reference sequence).

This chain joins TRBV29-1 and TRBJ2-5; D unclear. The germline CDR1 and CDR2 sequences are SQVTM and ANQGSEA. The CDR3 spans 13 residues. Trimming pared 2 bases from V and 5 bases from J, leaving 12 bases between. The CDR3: CSVEREGVETQYF. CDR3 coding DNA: TGCAGCGTTGAACGTGAAGGAGTGGAGACCCAGTACTTC.

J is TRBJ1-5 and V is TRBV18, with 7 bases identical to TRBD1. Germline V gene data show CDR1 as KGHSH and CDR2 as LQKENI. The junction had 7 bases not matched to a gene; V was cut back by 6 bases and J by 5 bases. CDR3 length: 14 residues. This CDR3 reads CASSGTTGDQPQHF. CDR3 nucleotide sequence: TGTGCCAGCTCCGGGACTACAGGGGATCAGCCCCAGCATTTT.

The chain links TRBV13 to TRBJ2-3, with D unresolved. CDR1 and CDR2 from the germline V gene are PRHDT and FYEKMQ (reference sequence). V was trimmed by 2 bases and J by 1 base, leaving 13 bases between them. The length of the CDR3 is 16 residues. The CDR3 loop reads CASSLTATLRTDTQYF. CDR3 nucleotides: TGTGCCAGCAGCTTAACGGCAACCCTTCGCACAGATACGCAGTATTTT.

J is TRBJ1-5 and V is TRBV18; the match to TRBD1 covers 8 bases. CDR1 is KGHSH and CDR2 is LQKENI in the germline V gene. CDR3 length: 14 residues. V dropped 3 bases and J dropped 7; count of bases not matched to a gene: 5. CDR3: CASSPTGVQQPQHF. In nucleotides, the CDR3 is TGTGCCAGCTCACCGACAGGGGTTCAGCAGCCCCAGCATTTT.

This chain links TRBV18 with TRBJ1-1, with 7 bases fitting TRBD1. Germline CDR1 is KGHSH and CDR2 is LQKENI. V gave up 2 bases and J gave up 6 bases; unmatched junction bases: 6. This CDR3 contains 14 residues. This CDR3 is CASSPFNQGAEAFF. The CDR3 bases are TGTGCCAGCTCACCATTTAATCAGGGGGCTGAAGCTTTCTTT.

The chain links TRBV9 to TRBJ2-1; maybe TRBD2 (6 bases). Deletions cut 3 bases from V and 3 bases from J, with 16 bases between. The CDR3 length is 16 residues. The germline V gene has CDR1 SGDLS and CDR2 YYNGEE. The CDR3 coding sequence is TGTGCCAGCAGCGCCCACCGGGACTCATTCTACAATGAGCAGTTCTTC. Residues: CASSAHRDSFYNEQFF.